This T cell receptor beta chain is drawn from a study of T cell responses to AZD1222 COVID-19 vaccine (dated by TCRdb to the early 2020s). Looking at the study overall: AZD1222 recipients given second doses at about 4 weeks or at about 12 weeks were pooled, since spike-specific TCR depth and breadth were not found to differ between the two schedules. Enrollment into the trials was organized by age into subgroups of 18-55, 56-69 and 70-plus years, and those subgroups contained about 160, 30 and 59 TCR-sequenced participants, respectively. TCR sequencing was performed for 230 to 250 trial participants, of whom roughly 200 were given two doses of AZD1222 and around 26 were given two doses of MenACWY control vaccine.

The CDR3 regions of human TCRbeta chains were analyzed by immunosequencing. Concerning the study's data processing: Repertoire TCRs were checked for matches against a reference library of SARS-CoV-2-specific TCRs that had been generated using the MIRA antigen-specificity platform. Breadth meant the fraction of unique TCRs that were SARS-CoV-2-associated, whereas depth meant the fraction of total T cells that were SARS-CoV-2-associated. Using the MIRA data, each spike-specific TCR was assigned both to the spike region to which the TCR was reactive and to a CD4 or CD8 class. Log10-transformed breadth and depth values were compared by one-way ANOVA with Sidak's multiple comparisons tests. TCRdb limited this immuneACCESS table to in-frame rearrangements with V and J called. A share of clones is missing; checked studies link under half to unresolved V genes, and the rest is unexplained. V and J calls and clone size are those listed in that table; D and trimming were worked out from the DNA. In all, the sample holds 54,000 or so clones, and about 87% of those were seen once. The ten largest clones represent about 15% of the sample.

A word on this clone: The antigen it recognizes is unknown. No much larger clonotype is one base removed from it; base qualities were not supplied.

The paper as a whole reports these results and caveats: Because no day 14 peak-response samples were available, the repertoires could be characterized only after the peak T cell response. The whole spike protein was spanned by vaccine-associated CD4 TCRs, and dominant responses were seen in regions 160-218 and 743-854. Conclusions about previously exposed vaccinees were limited because only six or seven AZD1222 recipients were SARS-CoV-2 seropositive at baseline. Most participants were white British and females outnumbered males, and the authors suggested that clonal diversity may have been underestimated. The 56-69-year group was small, and its depth increase did not reach significance, likely because of low power. Reportedly, close to half of the unique spike-specific TCRs recognized epitopes lying outside the regions that are mutated in the B.1.351 and B.1.1.7 variants. A significant rise in spike-specific TCR breadth and depth was observed after two AZD1222 doses relative to day 0 and relative to MenACWY recipients.

Read against the paper, the sample's time point label means: baseline before first vaccination. Samples from vaccinated people were obtained from the UK trials COV001 and COV002, which included a single-blind randomized controlled phase 2/3 trial of AZD1222 (ChAdOx1 nCoV-19) in healthy adults. For TCRbeta chain sequencing, PBMC samples were collected from trial participants at day 0 and at day 28 after the second dose. The source is an adult in good health. Sequences were derived from peripheral blood, sampled on day 0 of AZD1222 vaccination.

The nucleotide sequence reads TGTGCCAGCATCCTAATGAAAGGGTCCGGAACTGAAGCTTTCTTT. Its coded protein is CASILMKGSGTEAFF. The chain is made from TRBV6-5 and TRBJ1-1, with no confidently assigned D gene. The V end loses 7 bases and the J end loses 5 bases, and a stretch of 20 bases separates them. Based on the germline V gene, the CDR1 and CDR2 sequences are MNHEY and SVGAGI. Including cysteine and phenylalanine, the CDR3 has 15 amino acids. Only CDR3 DNA remains: 45 bases, in frame from the first base.